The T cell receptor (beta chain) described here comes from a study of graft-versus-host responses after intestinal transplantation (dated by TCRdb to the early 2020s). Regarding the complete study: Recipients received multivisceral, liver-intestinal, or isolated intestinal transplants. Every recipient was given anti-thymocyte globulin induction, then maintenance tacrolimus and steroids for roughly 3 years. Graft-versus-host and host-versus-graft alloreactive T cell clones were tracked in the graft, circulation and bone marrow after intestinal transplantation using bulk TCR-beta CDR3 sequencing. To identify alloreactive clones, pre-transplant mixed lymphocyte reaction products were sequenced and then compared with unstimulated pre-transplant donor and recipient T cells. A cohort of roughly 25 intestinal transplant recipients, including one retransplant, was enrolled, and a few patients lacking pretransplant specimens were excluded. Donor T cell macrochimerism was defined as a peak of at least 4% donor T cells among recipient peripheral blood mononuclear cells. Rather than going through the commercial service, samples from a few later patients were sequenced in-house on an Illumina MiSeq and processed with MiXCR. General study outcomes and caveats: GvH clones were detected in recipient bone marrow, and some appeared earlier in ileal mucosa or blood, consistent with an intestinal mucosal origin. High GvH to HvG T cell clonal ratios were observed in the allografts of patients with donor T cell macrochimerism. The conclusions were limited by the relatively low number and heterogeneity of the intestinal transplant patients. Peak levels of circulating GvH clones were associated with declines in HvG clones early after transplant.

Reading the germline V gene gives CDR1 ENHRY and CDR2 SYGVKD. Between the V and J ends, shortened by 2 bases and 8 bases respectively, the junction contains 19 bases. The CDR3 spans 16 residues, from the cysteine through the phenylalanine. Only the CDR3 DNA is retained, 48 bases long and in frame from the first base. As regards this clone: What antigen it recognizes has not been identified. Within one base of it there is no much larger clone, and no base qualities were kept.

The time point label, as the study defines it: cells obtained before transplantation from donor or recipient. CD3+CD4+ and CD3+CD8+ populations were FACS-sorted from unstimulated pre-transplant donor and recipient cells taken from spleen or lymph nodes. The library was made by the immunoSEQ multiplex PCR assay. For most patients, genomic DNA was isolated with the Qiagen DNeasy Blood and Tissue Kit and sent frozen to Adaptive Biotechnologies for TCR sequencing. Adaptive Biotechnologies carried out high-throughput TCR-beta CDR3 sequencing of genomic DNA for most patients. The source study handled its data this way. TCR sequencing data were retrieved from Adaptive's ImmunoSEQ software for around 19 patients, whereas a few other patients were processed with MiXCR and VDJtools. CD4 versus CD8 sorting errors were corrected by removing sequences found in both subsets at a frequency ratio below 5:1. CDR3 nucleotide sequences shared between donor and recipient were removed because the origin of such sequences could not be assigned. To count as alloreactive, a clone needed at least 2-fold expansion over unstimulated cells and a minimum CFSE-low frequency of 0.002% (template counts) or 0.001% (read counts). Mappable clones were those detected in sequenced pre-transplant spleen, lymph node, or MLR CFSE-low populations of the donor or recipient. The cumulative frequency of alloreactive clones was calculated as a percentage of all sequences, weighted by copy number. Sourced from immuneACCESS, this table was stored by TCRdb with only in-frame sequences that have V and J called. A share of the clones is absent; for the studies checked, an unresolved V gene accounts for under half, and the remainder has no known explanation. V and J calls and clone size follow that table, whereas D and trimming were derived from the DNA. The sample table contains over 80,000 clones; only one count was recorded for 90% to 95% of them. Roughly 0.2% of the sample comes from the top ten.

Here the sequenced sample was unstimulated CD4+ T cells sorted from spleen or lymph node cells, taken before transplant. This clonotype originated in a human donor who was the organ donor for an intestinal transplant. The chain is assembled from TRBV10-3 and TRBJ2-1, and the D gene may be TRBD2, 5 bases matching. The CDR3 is CAISEASFGGVHEQFF. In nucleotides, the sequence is TGTGCCATCAGTGAGGCTAGCTTCGGTGGGGTCCATGAGCAGTTCTTC.